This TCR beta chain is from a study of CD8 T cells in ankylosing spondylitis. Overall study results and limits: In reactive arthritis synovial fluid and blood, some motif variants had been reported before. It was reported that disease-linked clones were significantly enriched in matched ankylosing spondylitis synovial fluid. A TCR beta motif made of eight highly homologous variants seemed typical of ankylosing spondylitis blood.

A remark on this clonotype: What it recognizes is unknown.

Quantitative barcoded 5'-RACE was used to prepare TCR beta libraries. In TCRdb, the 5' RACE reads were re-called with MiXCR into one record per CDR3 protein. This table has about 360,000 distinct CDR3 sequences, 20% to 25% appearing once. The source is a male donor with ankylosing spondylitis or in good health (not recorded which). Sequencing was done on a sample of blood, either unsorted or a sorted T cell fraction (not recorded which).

The CDR3 sequence is CASSDLRDRGMGNQPQHF. The CDR3 DNA reads as TGTGCCAGCAGTGACCTCCGGGACAGGGGTATGGGCAATCAGCCCCAGCATTTT. The V and J genes are TRBV6-4 and TRBJ1-5; 10 bases map to TRBD1. The V and J ends lost 2 bases and 2 bases, in that order; junction bases with no gene match: 9. CDR3 length: 18 amino acids. CDR1 and CDR2 from the germline V gene are MRHNA and SNTAGT.